This T cell receptor beta chain was captured in a study of blood T cell repertoires in COVID-19. Study details: There were acute and convalescent COVID-19 samples, and they came from the United States, Italy and Spain. PBMCs, B-cell-depleted T cells, or T cells were the source of the cDNA or gDNA that made up the material.

Germline CDR1 is MNHEY and CDR2 is SMNVEV (reference sequence). V trimming: 3 bases; J trimming: 9 bases; junction bases outside the gene matches: 10. CDR3 size: 15 residues. Authors' methods: Estimates of nucleated cell counts were drawn from the amplification of reference gene primers. The protocol was immunoSEQ multiplex PCR, while the TCRdb copy is restricted to in-frame clones and leaves out a portion. The V and J calls and clone size are taken from that table; D and trimming were inferred from the DNA. Of 100,000 or so clones listed, about nine tenths were seen once; the top ten hold 4% to 5.5%. Enrolment of Seattle patients took place during active infection, and they were followed longitudinally.

The TCR originated in a woman between 50 and 59 years old with COVID-19, enrolled during active disease. The gene calls are TRBV27 and TRBJ1-3, with 8 positions matching TRBD1. Sequenced: peripheral blood. This CDR3 is CASSFSGTGLSTIYF. The CDR3 DNA reads as TGTGCCAGCAGTTTTTCCGGGACAGGCCTTAGCACCATATATTTT.